Sequencing of this T cell receptor (beta chain) was carried out in a study of cytomegalovirus exposure and HLA in healthy donors. Study-wide results and limits: A later analysis found TCR association rates differed by HLA locus, highest for DRB1 and lowest for HLA-C. While the bulk of TCR sequences proved rare, some public TCRs turned up in many donors. Researchers reported in a later analysis that a missense DCLRE1C variant was tied to TCR beta V- and J-gene trimming.

CDR3 length equals 15 residues. The V segment lost 5 bases and the J segment 4 bases; nucleotides outside the gene matches: 9. CDR1 and CDR2 from the germline V gene are SGHAT and FQNNGV. On this clone itself: Its antigen is not identified.

The PCR employed 60 Vbeta primers together with 13 Jbeta primers. TCRdb's table, derived via immunoSEQ multiplex PCR, lists solely in-frame clones and lacks some. The data hold 200,000 to 300,000 clones, with 82% observed a single time. The sequence derives from a middle-aged woman in good health and CMV-seropositive. Sequenced: PBMCs. The V call is TRBV11-2, the J call TRBJ2-7, with 9 positions matching TRBD1. CDR3 protein: CASSRGGQGFYEQYF. The DNA of the CDR3 is TGTGCCAGCAGCCGCGGGGGACAGGGATTTTACGAGCAGTACTTC.